This T cell receptor (beta chain) came from a study of OX40 agonist ivuxolimab in advanced cancers. Study at large: Across the patients, intravenous ivuxolimab was delivered every 2 weeks at 0.01 to 10 mg/kg.

For this clone: Antigen specificity is unknown.

Sequenced by immunoSEQ multiplex PCR; TCRdb stores in-frame clones only, minus some. The sample has around 20,000 clones; 77% are singletons. General study results and limits: Also present in some nonresponders was a low level of normalized T-cell clonal expansion.

Source: CD4+ or CD8+ T cells sorted from blood, taken in a trial of the OX40 agonist ivuxolimab. The origin of this receptor is an adult with an advanced solid tumor such as melanoma, head and neck, liver or kidney cancer.

The CDR3 nucleotides read TGTGCCAGCAGTAAAGGGACAGGGCGATTGAATGAGCAGTTCTTC. Translating it yields CASSKGTGRLNEQFF. V is TRBV6-1 and J is TRBJ2-1; 9 bases are shared with TRBD1. After removal of 5 bases from V and 7 bases from J, the junction contained 9 bases not matched to a gene. The CDR3 is 15 residues long. The germline V gene has CDR1 MNHNS and CDR2 SASEGT.